These T cell receptor beta chains were read from a single sample in a study of cytomegalovirus exposure and HLA in healthy donors. Sequencing was performed with immunoSEQ multiplex PCR; in TCRdb, only in-frame clones are kept and a portion is missing. The sample lists around 120,000 clones, 63% seen once, with 9% to 10% in the top ten. The source material was PBMCs. The receptors here all came from a man aged 40-50 years in good health and CMV-seropositive. The CDR3 runs from the conserved cysteine through the conserved F or W. D genes are given only for firm matches. The size entry is marked missing in some rows and otherwise reads once, few, many or a size class.

v_call	j_call	d_call	clone_size	cdr3_aa	cdr3_nt
TRBV5-1	TRBJ2-3	NA	NA	CASERGLTPGTDTQYF	TGCGCCAGCGAACGGGGACTTACCCCTGGCACAGATACGCAGTATTTT
TRBV19	TRBJ2-7	TRBD1	NA	CASTDRGYEQYF	TGTGCCAGTACGGACAGGGGATACGAGCAGTACTTC
TRBV28	TRBJ1-5	NA	NA	CAIVVSGDSNQPQHF	TGTGCCATCGTCGTCTCCGGGGATAGCAATCAGCCCCAGCATTTT
TRBV5-1	TRBJ2-1	TRBD2	NA	CASSLGVSSGSSYNEQFF	TGCGCCAGCAGCTTGGGGGTCTCTAGCGGGAGCTCCTACAATGAGCAGTTCTTC
TRBV2	TRBJ1-3	NA	NA	CASSPLRVSGNTIYF	TGTGCCAGCAGTCCCCTTCGGGTCTCTGGAAACACCATATATTTT
TRBV7-3	TRBJ2-3	NA	NA	CASSSSGHPRSDTQYF	TGTGCCAGCAGCTCCTCGGGACACCCTAGATCGGATACGCAGTATTTT
TRBV9	TRBJ2-3	TRBD1	NA	CASSAGQSTDTQYF	TGTGCCAGCAGCGCGGGACAGAGCACAGATACGCAGTATTTT
TRBV9	TRBJ1-2	NA	few	CASSVGPSGYGYTF	TGTGCCAGCAGCGTGGGTCCCTCCGGGTATGGCTACACCTTC
TRBV20-1	TRBJ2-1	NA	NA	CSAPRGNEQFF	TGCAGTGCACCGAGGGGGAATGAGCAGTTCTTC
TRBV5-1	TRBJ1-4	NA	NA	CASNEGSGEKLFF	TGCGCCAGCAATGAGGGGAGCGGGGAAAAACTGTTTTTT
TRBV5-1	TRBJ2-7	TRBD1	NA	CASSLWDSSHEQYF	TGCGCCAGCAGCTTGTGGGACAGCTCGCACGAGCAGTACTTC
TRBV29-1	TRBJ2-5	NA	once	CSVPILGRAETQYF	TGCAGCGTTCCGATATTGGGCAGGGCAGAGACCCAGTACTTC
TRBV6-1	TRBJ1-2	NA	NA	CASHAGNGYTF	TGTGCCAGCCACGCAGGGAATGGCTACACCTTC
TRBV5-4	TRBJ1-6	TRBD1	NA	CASSLNRGANNSPLHF	TGTGCCAGCAGCTTAAACAGGGGGGCTAATAATTCACCCCTCCACTTT
TRBV6-5	TRBJ2-7	NA	once	CASKSAQYF	TGTGCCAGCAAAAGCGCTCAGTACTTC
TRBV6-5	TRBJ1-1	NA	NA	CASSRPTGRAFF	TGTGCCAGCAGCCGTCCCACAGGGAGAGCTTTCTTT
TRBV5-4	TRBJ2-2	TRBD1	NA	CASSRGQGDNTGELFF	TGTGCCAGCAGCCGGGGACAGGGGGATAACACCGGGGAGCTGTTTTTT
TRBV28	TRBJ1-2	NA	NA	CASSFQSGYGYTF	TGTGCCAGCAGTTTCCAAAGCGGCTATGGCTACACCTTC
TRBV7-3	TRBJ2-1	TRBD1	NA	CASSTTGGYNEQFF	TGTGCCAGCAGCACGACAGGGGGCTACAATGAGCAGTTCTTC
TRBV30	TRBJ1-5	NA	NA	CAWSVPDRPNQPQHF	TGTGCCTGGAGTGTACCCGACAGGCCCAATCAGCCCCAGCATTTT
TRBV7-8	TRBJ2-5	NA	few	CASGRGGETQYF	TGTGCCAGCGGTAGGGGGGGAGAGACCCAGTACTTC
TRBV19	TRBJ2-3	TRBD2	few	CASSMMVLAGVTDTQYF	TGTGCCAGTAGTATGATGGTTCTAGCGGGAGTCACAGATACGCAGTATTTT
TRBV7-6	TRBJ2-1	TRBD2	NA	CASSLRGLAGEPSYNEQFF	TGTGCCAGCAGCTTAAGGGGACTAGCGGGGGAGCCTTCCTACAATGAGCAGTTCTTC
TRBV5-4	TRBJ2-1	TRBD2	NA	CASSGGLAGGSYNEQFF	TGTGCCAGCAGCGGGGGACTAGCGGGGGGTTCCTACAATGAGCAGTTCTTC
TRBV7-9	TRBJ1-4	TRBD1	NA	CASTPPGTGHEKLFF	TGTGCCAGCACCCCCCCTGGGACAGGGCATGAAAAACTGTTTTTT
TRBV11-1	TRBJ2-7	NA	NA	CASSLALYNEQYF	TGTGCCAGCAGCTTAGCGTTGTACAACGAGCAGTACTTC
TRBV7-2	TRBJ2-7	NA	NA	CASSRGTNYEQYF	TGTGCCAGCAGTAGGGGCACGAACTACGAGCAGTACTTC
TRBV5-4	TRBJ2-3	NA	NA	CASSGDLISTDTQYF	TGTGCCAGCAGCGGGGACTTGATTAGCACAGATACGCAGTATTTT
TRBV25-1	TRBJ2-5	TRBD1	NA	CASSGSGTGGRETQYF	TGTGCCAGCAGTGGGTCCGGGACAGGGGGACGAGAGACCCAGTACTTC
TRBV7-9	TRBJ1-5	TRBD1	few	CASSRDRDGYQPQHF	TGTGCCAGCAGCCGAGACAGGGATGGCTATCAGCCCCAGCATTTT
TRBV19	TRBJ1-1	NA	NA	CASSLTLNTEAFF	TGTGCCAGTAGTCTCACATTGAACACTGAAGCTTTCTTT
TRBV6-5	TRBJ2-5	TRBD2	NA	CASSYAGGRETQYF	TGTGCCAGCAGCTACGCGGGGGGGCGGGAGACCCAGTACTTC
TRBV7-9	TRBJ2-7	TRBD1	few	CASSSRPGQGGPYEQYF	TGTGCCAGCAGCTCACGTCCGGGACAGGGGGGACCCTACGAGCAGTACTTC
TRBV7-3	TRBJ1-1	NA	NA	CASSLTHRAGGNTEAFF	TGTGCCAGCAGCCTAACTCACAGGGCGGGTGGGAACACTGAAGCTTTCTTT
TRBV29-1	TRBJ1-2	NA	NA	CSVERAGGGYGYTF	TGCAGCGTTGAAAGAGCAGGAGGCGGCTATGGCTACACCTTC
TRBV18	TRBJ1-3	NA	NA	CASSPQQGGTGNTIYF	TGTGCCAGCTCACCACAACAGGGTGGGACTGGAAACACCATATATTTT
TRBV19	TRBJ1-6	NA	NA	CASSIWRGTTGSPLHF	TGTGCCAGTAGTATATGGCGGGGGACGACGGGCTCACCCCTCCACTTT
TRBV18	TRBJ2-5	TRBD2	NA	CASSPTSGMGEETQYF	TGTGCCAGCTCACCAACTAGCGGGATGGGGGAAGAGACCCAGTACTTC
TRBV7-9	TRBJ1-4	NA	NA	CASSPLHGGTNEKLFF	TGTGCCAGCAGCCCTTTACACGGGGGGACTAATGAAAAACTGTTTTTT
TRBV4-1	TRBJ2-5	TRBD2	NA	CASSQDAGGLRTQYF	TGCGCCAGCAGCCAAGATGCGGGGGGGCTCCGGACCCAGTACTTC